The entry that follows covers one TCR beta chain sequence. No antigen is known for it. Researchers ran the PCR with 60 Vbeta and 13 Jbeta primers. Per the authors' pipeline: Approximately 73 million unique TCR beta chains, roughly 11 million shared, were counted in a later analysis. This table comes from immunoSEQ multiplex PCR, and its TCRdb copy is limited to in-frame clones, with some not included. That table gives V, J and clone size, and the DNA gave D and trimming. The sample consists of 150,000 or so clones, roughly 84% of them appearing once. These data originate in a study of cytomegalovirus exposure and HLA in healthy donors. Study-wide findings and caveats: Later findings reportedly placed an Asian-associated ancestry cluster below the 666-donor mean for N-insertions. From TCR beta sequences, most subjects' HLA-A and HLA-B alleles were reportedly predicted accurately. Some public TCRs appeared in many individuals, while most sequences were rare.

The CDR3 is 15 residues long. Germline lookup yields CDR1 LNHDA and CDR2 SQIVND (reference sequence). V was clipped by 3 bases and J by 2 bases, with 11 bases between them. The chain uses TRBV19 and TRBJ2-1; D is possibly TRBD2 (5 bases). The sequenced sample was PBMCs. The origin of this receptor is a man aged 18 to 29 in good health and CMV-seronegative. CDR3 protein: CASSISGWPYNEQFF. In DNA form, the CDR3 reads TGTGCCAGTAGTATCTCGGGGTGGCCCTACAATGAGCAGTTCTTC.